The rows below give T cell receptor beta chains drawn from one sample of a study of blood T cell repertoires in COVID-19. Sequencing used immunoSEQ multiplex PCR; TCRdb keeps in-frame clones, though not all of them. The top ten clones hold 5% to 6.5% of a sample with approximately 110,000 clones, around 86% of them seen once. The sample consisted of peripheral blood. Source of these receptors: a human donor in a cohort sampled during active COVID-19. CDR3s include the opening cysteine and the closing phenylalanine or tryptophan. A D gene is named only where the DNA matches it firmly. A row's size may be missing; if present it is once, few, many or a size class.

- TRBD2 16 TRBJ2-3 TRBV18 CASSPELGTSGSAQYF TGTGCCAGCTCACCAGAGCTCGGGACTAGCGGGAGTGCGCAGTATTTT
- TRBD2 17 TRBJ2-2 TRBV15 CATSSPGLAGVPGELFF TGTGCCACCAGCAGCCCGGGACTAGCGGGAGTCCCCGGGGAGCTGTTTTTT
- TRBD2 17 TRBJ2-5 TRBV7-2 CASSIKVTSGREETQYF TGTGCCAGCAGCATTAAAGTTACTAGCGGGAGAGAAGAGACCCAGTACTTC
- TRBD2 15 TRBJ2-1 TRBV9 CASSVGQREYNEQFF TGTGCCAGCAGCGTAGGCCAGCGGGAATACAATGAGCAGTTCTTC
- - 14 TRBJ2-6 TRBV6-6 CASSSGSGANVLTF TGTGCCAGCAGTTCCGGGTCGGGGGCCAACGTCCTGACTTTC
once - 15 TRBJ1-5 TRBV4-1 CASSQDRTVNQPQHF TGCGCCAGCAGCCAAGACCGGACAGTCAATCAGCCCCAGCATTTT
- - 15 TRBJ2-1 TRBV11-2 CASSLTSDSYNEQFF TGTGCCAGCAGCTTAACTAGTGACTCCTACAATGAGCAGTTCTTC
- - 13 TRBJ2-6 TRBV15 CATSRDTYNVLTF TGTGCCACCAGCAGGGACACTTACAACGTCCTGACTTTC
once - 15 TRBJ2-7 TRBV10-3 CAISEPRGPPYEQYF TGTGCCATCAGTGAACCCCGCGGGCCCCCCTACGAGCAGTACTTC
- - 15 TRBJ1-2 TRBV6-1 CASSEGPQAPWGYTF TGTGCCAGCAGTGAGGGTCCGCAGGCCCCTTGGGGCTACACCTTC
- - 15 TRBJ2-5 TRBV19 CASSIARTGGVTQYF TGTGCCAGTAGTATAGCACGGACCGGAGGGGTGACCCAGTACTTC
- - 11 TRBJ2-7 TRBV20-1 CSARPGSEQYF TGCAGTGCTAGACCTGGCTCCGAGCAGTACTTC
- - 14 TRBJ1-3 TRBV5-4 CASSWQGAGNTIYF TGTGCCAGCAGCTGGCAGGGCGCTGGAAACACCATATATTTT
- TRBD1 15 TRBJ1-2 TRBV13 CASSDGTGGDYGYTF TGTGCCAGCAGCGACGGGACAGGGGGGGACTATGGCTACACCTTC
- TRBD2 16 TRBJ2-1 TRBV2 CASRAQAGGGYNEQFF TGTGCCAGCAGGGCACAAGCGGGAGGGGGCTACAATGAGCAGTTCTTC
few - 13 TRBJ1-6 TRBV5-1 CASRGGDNSPLHF TGCGCCAGCAGAGGCGGAGATAATTCACCCCTCCACTTT
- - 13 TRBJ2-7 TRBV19 CAASRTENYEQYF TGTGCCGCCTCCCGGACAGAGAACTACGAGCAGTACTTC
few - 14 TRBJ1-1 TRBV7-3 CASSPWTVNTEAFF TGTGCCAGCAGCCCATGGACAGTGAACACTGAAGCTTTCTTT
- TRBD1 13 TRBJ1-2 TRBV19 CASRTTGVYGYTF TGTGCCAGTAGGACGACAGGGGTGTATGGCTACACCTTC
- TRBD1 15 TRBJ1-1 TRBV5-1 CASSPRDRANTEAFF TGCGCCAGCAGCCCCCGGGACAGGGCCAACACTGAAGCTTTCTTT
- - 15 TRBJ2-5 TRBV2 CASSEPRTAQETQYF TGTGCCAGCAGTGAGCCGAGGACAGCCCAAGAGACCCAGTACTTC
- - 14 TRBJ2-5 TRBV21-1 CASLITGLSGTQYF TGTGCCAGTCTAATCACAGGGTTGAGCGGGACCCAGTACTTC
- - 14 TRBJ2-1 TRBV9 CASSAHNRENEQFF TGTGCCAGCAGCGCTCACAACAGAGAAAATGAGCAGTTCTTC
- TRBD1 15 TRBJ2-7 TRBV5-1 CASSLAGGAISEQYF TGCGCCAGCAGCTTGGCAGGGGGCGCGATAAGCGAGCAGTACTTC
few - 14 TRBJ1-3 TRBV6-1 CASSELAILNTIYF TGTGCCAGCAGTGAATTGGCCATCTTAAACACCATATATTTT
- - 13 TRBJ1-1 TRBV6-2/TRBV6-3 CASSRTANTEAFF TGTGCCAGCAGTAGGACAGCGAACACTGAAGCTTTCTTT
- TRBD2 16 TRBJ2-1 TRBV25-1 CASSEGVAGAADEQFF TGTGCCAGCAGTGAGGGGGTAGCGGGAGCGGCGGATGAGCAGTTCTTC
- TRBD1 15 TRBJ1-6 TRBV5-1 CASSPDRGGDSPLHF TGCGCCAGCAGCCCGGACAGGGGAGGGGATTCACCCCTCCACTTT
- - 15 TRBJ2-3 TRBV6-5 CASSYGPKGGDTQYF TGTGCCAGCAGTTACGGGCCCAAAGGAGGTGATACGCAGTATTTT
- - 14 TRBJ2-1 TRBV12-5 CASGLTGNYNEQFF TGTGCTAGTGGACTCACAGGGAATTACAATGAGCAGTTCTTC
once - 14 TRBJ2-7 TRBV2 CASSLRATSYEQYF TGTGCCAGCAGTTTGCGTGCCACCTCCTACGAGCAGTACTTC
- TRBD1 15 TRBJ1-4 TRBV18 CASSPDRGANEKLFF TGTGCCAGCTCACCCGACAGGGGTGCTAATGAAAAACTGTTTTTT
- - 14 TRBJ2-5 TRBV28 CASSLSAGQETQYF TGTGCCAGCAGTTTATCGGCAGGTCAAGAGACCCAGTACTTC
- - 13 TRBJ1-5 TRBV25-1 CASSESGEQPQHF TGTGCCAGCAGTGAATCGGGGGAACAGCCCCAGCATTTT
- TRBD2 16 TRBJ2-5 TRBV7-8 CASSLLLREGGGTQYF TGTGCCAGCAGCCTACTTTTGCGGGAGGGAGGGGGGACCCAGTACTTC
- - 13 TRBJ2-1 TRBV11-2 CASSPGLLNEQFF TGTGCCAGCAGCCCGGGACTTCTCAATGAGCAGTTCTTC
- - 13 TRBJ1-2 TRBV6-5 CASSGQQNYGYTF TGTGCCAGCAGCGGACAACAAAACTATGGCTACACCTTC
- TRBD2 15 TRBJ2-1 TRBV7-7 CASSLGLAGPNEQFF TGTGCCAGCAGCCTAGGACTAGCGGGACCCAATGAGCAGTTCTTC
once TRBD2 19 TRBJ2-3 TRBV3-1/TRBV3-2 CASSQQGLAGGPSTDTQYF TGTGCCAGCAGCCAACAAGGACTAGCGGGAGGGCCGAGCACAGATACGCAGTATTTT
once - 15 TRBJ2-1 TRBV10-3 CAISEDGGNLNEQFF TGTGCCATCAGTGAGGATGGCGGAAACCTCAATGAGCAGTTCTTC
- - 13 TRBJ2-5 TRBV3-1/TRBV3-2 CASKRAAVETQYF TGTGCCAGCAAGAGGGCAGCCGTGGAGACCCAGTACTTC
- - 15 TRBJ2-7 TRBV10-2 CASNLSGPQGGEQYF TGCGCCAGCAACCTTTCTGGTCCCCAAGGCGGCGAGCAGTACTTC
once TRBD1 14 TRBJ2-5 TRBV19 CASSGTAQGETQYF TGTGCCAGCTCCGGGACAGCCCAAGGGGAGACCCAGTACTTC
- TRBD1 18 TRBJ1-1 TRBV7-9 CASSLLTGVTSRDTEAFF TGTGCCAGCAGCCTTTTAACAGGGGTCACCTCACGGGACACTGAAGCTTTCTTT
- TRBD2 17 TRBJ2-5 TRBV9 CASSVGGLAGVQETQYF TGTGCCAGCAGCGTAGGAGGACTAGCGGGAGTTCAAGAGACCCAGTACTTC
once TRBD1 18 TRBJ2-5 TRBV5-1 CASSLETGGKRYQETQYF TGCGCCAGCAGCTTGGAAACAGGGGGCAAGCGGTACCAAGAGACCCAGTACTTC